These T cell receptor beta chains were read from a single sample in a study of T cell responses to AZD1222 COVID-19 vaccine. Produced via immunoSEQ multiplex PCR; TCRdb's table is partial and in-frame only. This table holds roughly 34,000 clones, approximately 88% found once. This specimen consisted of peripheral blood, obtained on day 0 of AZD1222 vaccination. All receptors derive from an adult in good health. Both conserved end residues are part of each CDR3. The D gene is left open where the match is weak. The size entry is marked missing in some rows and otherwise reads once, few, many or a size class.

j_call | clone_size | d_call | v_call | cdr3_nt | cdr3_aa
TRBJ2-3 | - | - | TRBV21-1 | TGTGCCAGCAGCAAAGTGATCCGGGGGTATAGCACAGATACGCAGTATTTT | CASSKVIRGYSTDTQYF
TRBJ1-5 | - | TRBD1 | TRBV7-2 | TGTGCCAGCAGCTTAGAGGGGGGCAGGGGGCTTGGCAATCAGCCCCAGCATTTT | CASSLEGGRGLGNQPQHF
TRBJ1-1 | - | - | TRBV5-1 | TGCGCCAGCAGCTTCGGGACCGTGAACACTGAAGCTTTCTTT | CASSFGTVNTEAFF
TRBJ2-1 | - | - | TRBV6-2/TRBV6-3 | TGTGCCAGCAGTTACTCGAGCTCCTACAATGAGCAGTTCTTC | CASSYSSSYNEQFF
TRBJ2-7 | - | TRBD2 | TRBV7-6 | TGTGCCAGCAGCCTCCGGGGGGGACCTTCCTACGAGCAGTACTTC | CASSLRGGPSYEQYF
TRBJ2-7 | few | - | TRBV9 | TGTGCCAGCAGCGTAGCCCCGGCAGGGACCTACGAGCAGTACTTC | CASSVAPAGTYEQYF
TRBJ1-3 | few | - | TRBV7-3 | TGTGCCAGCAGCTTAGGGATTTCTGGAAACACCATATATTTT | CASSLGISGNTIYF
TRBJ1-1 | - | - | TRBV7-3 | TGTGCCAGCAGCCCAATCGGGGAAACTGAAGCTTTCTTT | CASSPIGETEAFF
TRBJ2-2 | - | - | TRBV24-1 | TGTGCCACCAGTGCGGGGTCGGACACCGGGGAGCTGTTTTTT | CATSAGSDTGELFF
TRBJ2-1 | - | TRBD1 | TRBV24-1 | TGTGCCACCAGTGACCCCGGGACAGGGGGCGGGAATGAGCAGTTCTTC | CATSDPGTGGGNEQFF
TRBJ1-3 | - | TRBD1 | TRBV10-3 | TGTGCCATCAAGAGAGGGACAGGGAACTCTGGAAACACCATATATTTT | CAIKRGTGNSGNTIYF
TRBJ1-2 | - | - | TRBV2 | TGTGCCAGCAGTCCTACCGGGACGGGAGCTAACTATGGCTACACCTTC | CASSPTGTGANYGYTF
TRBJ1-6 | - | - | TRBV5-6 | TGTGCCAGCAGCGCGGGGGGTGGGGTGGTTAATTCACCCCTCCACTTT | CASSAGGGVVNSPLHF
TRBJ1-5 | once | - | TRBV7-2 | TGTGCCAGCAGCTTCGGGGTCCGGGGGCAGCCCCAGCATTTT | CASSFGVRGQPQHF
TRBJ1-2 | - | TRBD1 | TRBV7-6 | TGTGCCAGCAGCTCCCGACAGGGGAGGGACTATGGCTACACCTTC | CASSSRQGRDYGYTF
TRBJ1-6 | - | - | TRBV6-2/TRBV6-3 | TGTGCCAGCAGTTACTCCACCGGGAGCTCCTATAATTCACCCCTCCACTTT | CASSYSTGSSYNSPLHF
TRBJ1-1 | - | - | TRBV28 | TGTGCCAGCAGGATCACAGGGTCTGCTGAAGCTTTCTTT | CASRITGSAEAFF
TRBJ2-3 | - | - | TRBV12-3/TRBV12-4 | TGTGCCAGCAGTTTAGGACTGGTAGATACGCAGTATTTT | CASSLGLVDTQYF
TRBJ2-5 | - | - | TRBV18 | TGTGCCAGCTCACCAAGCCTCTTGGCTGGGGAAGAGACCCAGTACTTC | CASSPSLLAGEETQYF
TRBJ2-7 | - | TRBD1 | TRBV4-2 | TGTGCCAGCAGCCAAGATCGGGACAGGGTGTGGGAGCAGTACTTC | CASSQDRDRVWEQYF
TRBJ1-1 | - | TRBD1 | TRBV11-2 | TGTGCCAGCAGCCCCGGGACAGACACTGAAGCTTTCTTT | CASSPGTDTEAFF
TRBJ1-1 | - | - | TRBV27 | TGTGCCAGCAGTTTCGGAGGGTTTTTCACTGAAGCTTTCTTT | CASSFGGFFTEAFF
TRBJ2-7 | - | - | TRBV29-1 | TGCAGCGTCGAAACGGGGGACAGCTACGAGCAGTACTTC | CSVETGDSYEQYF
TRBJ1-6 | - | - | TRBV4-1 | TGCGCCAGCAGCCACCGGGGCCTAGTCAATAATTCACCCCTCCACTTT | CASSHRGLVNNSPLHF
TRBJ1-2 | - | TRBD1 | TRBV7-2 | TGTGCCAGCAGCCACGGACAGGATGTCTATGGCTACACCTTC | CASSHGQDVYGYTF
TRBJ2-7 | - | - | TRBV5-5 | TGTGCCAGCAGCTTGGCAGGGGCATCAGGCGAGCAGTACTTC | CASSLAGASGEQYF
TRBJ2-3 | - | - | TRBV7-9 | TGTGCCAGCAGCTGGGAGACTAGTGCGGATACGCAGTATTTT | CASSWETSADTQYF
TRBJ1-5 | - | TRBD1 | TRBV6-1 | TGTGCCAGCAGTGGGGCACTCGGGACAGAAAGATTCAATCAGCCCCAGCATTTT | CASSGALGTERFNQPQHF
TRBJ1-1 | - | - | TRBV12-3/TRBV12-4 | TGTGCCAGCAGTTTACAAGAGAACACTGAAGCTTTCTTT | CASSLQENTEAFF
TRBJ1-2 | few | - | TRBV12-3/TRBV12-4 | TGTGCCAGCAGTACGTACTATGGCTACACCTTC | CASSTYYGYTF
TRBJ2-7 | once | TRBD1 | TRBV25-1 | TGTGCCAGCAGTGAAGGGACAGGGAACTACGAGCAGTACTTC | CASSEGTGNYEQYF
TRBJ2-2 | - | TRBD1 | TRBV6-5 | TGTGCCAGCAGTTTTCGCCATGGACAGGGGGCCGGGGAGCTGTTTTTT | CASSFRHGQGAGELFF
TRBJ2-3 | - | TRBD2 | TRBV18 | TGTGCCAGCTCACCTGCGGCGGGGGAGAAATCTACGCAGTATTTT | CASSPAAGEKSTQYF
TRBJ1-2 | - | - | TRBV12-3/TRBV12-4 | TGTGCCAGCAGTCGACAGGTTGACTATGGCTACACCTTC | CASSRQVDYGYTF
TRBJ1-2 | once | TRBD1 | TRBV6-5 | TGTGCCAGCAGTTACAGGGGGCGAACCTATGGCTACACCTTC | CASSYRGRTYGYTF
TRBJ1-1 | - | TRBD1 | TRBV6-5 | TGTGCCAGCAGTTACTCTGGACAGGGTCTAGAAGAAGCTTTCTTT | CASSYSGQGLEEAFF
TRBJ2-2 | - | - | TRBV9 | TGTGCCAGCGGGGTGTCCGGGGAGCTGTTTTTT | CASGVSGELFF
TRBJ2-1 | - | - | TRBV11-3 | TGTGCCAGCAGCGTGGGGTACAATGAGCAGTTCTTC | CASSVGYNEQFF
TRBJ1-5 | - | - | TRBV28 | TGTGCCAGCAGTTTGGGGGGCTGGGGATGGCAGCCCCAGCATTTT | CASSLGGWGWQPQHF
TRBJ2-1 | - | TRBD2 | TRBV3-1/TRBV3-2 | TGTGCCAGCAGCCCACTAGCGGAGGGCGAGCAGTTCTTC | CASSPLAEGEQFF
TRBJ2-7 | - | - | TRBV12-3/TRBV12-4 | TGTGCCAGCAACGGGGGCTCTGGATTCGAGCAGTACTTC | CASNGGSGFEQYF
TRBJ1-1 | - | - | TRBV3-1/TRBV3-2 | TGTGCCAGCAGCCAAGAAAGTTCCGGGGGCGCGACTGAAGCTTTCTTT | CASSQESSGGATEAFF
TRBJ1-2 | once | - | TRBV9 | TGTGCCAGCAGCGCCGACAGACCCTATGGCTACACCTTC | CASSADRPYGYTF
TRBJ1-1 | - | - | TRBV5-8 | TGTGCCAGCAGCGCCCAGGACACTGAAGCTTTCTTT | CASSAQDTEAFF
TRBJ2-3 | - | - | TRBV6-4 | TGTGCCACCACACTTCTCCGGGTAGTAACAGATACGCAGTATTTT | CATTLLRVVTDTQYF